This T cell receptor beta chain was captured in a study of high-grade serous ovarian cancer treatment subgroups. Profiled with immunoSEQ multiplex PCR; TCRdb holds only in-frame clones, not every one. The repertoire holds about 33,000 clones, about 79% seen once, with roughly 3.2% in the top ten. Tumor tissue was taken before any definitive surgery or chemotherapy was given. This CDR3 comprises 14 residues. The V and J ends lost 2 bases and 1 base, in that order; junction bases with no gene match: 0. Germline CDR1 and CDR2: MDHEN and SYDVKM. The sample was tumor tissue. The chain employs TRBV28 and TRBJ1-1, with 8 nucleotides matching TRBD1. The receptor's source is a human donor with high-grade serous ovarian cancer. The CDR3 nucleotides read TGTGCCAGCAGTTTAACAGGGGGGAACACTGAAGCTTTCTTT. Its protein product is CASSLTGGNTEAFF.